These T cell receptor beta chains were read from a single sample in a study of Graves' ophthalmopathy and Graves' hyperthyroidism. One entry per CDR3 protein results from TCRdb running MiXCR on the multiplex PCR reads. The sample yields roughly 420,000 distinct CDR3 sequences, 21% seen once. Sequencing input: peripheral blood. These receptors were obtained from a woman under 30 with stable Graves' hyperthyroidism. CDR3s include the opening cysteine and the closing phenylalanine or tryptophan. The order of the fields is J gene, V gene, D gene, clone size, CDR3 DNA, CDR3 protein. D genes are given only for firm matches. Expanded clones get a size class; other rows say once, few or many, or leave the size out.

j_gene: TRBJ2-7
v_gene: TRBV28
d_gene: TRBD2
abundance: many
CDR3nt: TGTGCCAGCAGGCCACCCTTAGCGGGAGTTGTCGAGCAGTACTTC
CDR3aa: CASRPPLAGVVEQYF

j_gene: TRBJ2-7
v_gene: TRBV30
d_gene: TRBD2
abundance: few
CDR3nt: TGTGCCTGGTTCTGGACTAGCGGGCACAGCTCCTACGAGCAGTACTTC
CDR3aa: CAWFWTSGHSSYEQYF

j_gene: TRBJ2-7
v_gene: TRBV5-1
d_gene: TRBD1
abundance: .
CDR3nt: TGCGCCAGCAGCCCTTTACAGGGGAGCTCCTACGAGCAGTACTTC
CDR3aa: CASSPLQGSSYEQYF

j_gene: TRBJ1-1
v_gene: TRBV6-5
d_gene: .
abundance: many
CDR3nt: TGTGCCAGCAGTTACCTTCCAAGTCGCACTGAAGCTTTCTTT
CDR3aa: CASSYLPSRTEAFF

j_gene: TRBJ1-1
v_gene: TRBV6-1
d_gene: .
abundance: many
CDR3nt: TGTGCCAGCAGACGCAGTTCTGAAGCTTTCTTT
CDR3aa: CASRRSSEAFF

j_gene: TRBJ2-5
v_gene: TRBV5-1
d_gene: .
abundance: .
CDR3nt: TGCGCCAGCAGCTTGGCCAAGGGGCGCAGAGAGACCCAGTACTTC
CDR3aa: CASSLAKGRRETQYF

j_gene: TRBJ2-5
v_gene: TRBV28
d_gene: TRBD1
abundance: many
CDR3nt: TGTGCCAGCAGCTCTGGACAGGCACAAGAGACCCAGTACTTC
CDR3aa: CASSSGQAQETQYF

j_gene: TRBJ1-5
v_gene: TRBV19
d_gene: TRBD1
abundance: many
CDR3nt: TGTGCCAGTAGCAATGACAGGGATGGTCAGCCCCAGCATTTT
CDR3aa: CASSNDRDGQPQHF

j_gene: TRBJ2-7
v_gene: TRBV28
d_gene: TRBD1
abundance: many
CDR3nt: TGTGCCAGCAGTCTCGGACAGGGCTTCTACGAGCAGTACTTC
CDR3aa: CASSLGQGFYEQYF

j_gene: TRBJ1-6
v_gene: TRBV29-1
d_gene: TRBD1
abundance: many
CDR3nt: TGCGGCATAAAACAGGGGAGAAATTCACCCCTCCACTTT
CDR3aa: CGIKQGRNSPLHF

j_gene: TRBJ2-5
v_gene: TRBV4-1
d_gene: .
abundance: .
CDR3nt: TGCGCCAGCAGCCCCGATTCGGTTCAAAGAGGGGGGAGAGAGACCCAGTACTTC
CDR3aa: CASSPDSVQRGGRETQYF

j_gene: TRBJ2-7
v_gene: TRBV6-2/TRBV6-3
d_gene: TRBD1
abundance: .
CDR3nt: TGTGCCAGCAGTTCCGGGACAGGGGTCGAGCAGTACTTC
CDR3aa: CASSSGTGVEQYF

j_gene: TRBJ1-6
v_gene: TRBV6-2/TRBV6-3
d_gene: .
abundance: once
CDR3nt: TGTGCCAGCAGAATGGTGCAGGAGCGGATACCGCCTAATTCACCCCTCCACTTT
CDR3aa: CASRMVQERIPPNSPLHF

j_gene: TRBJ2-5
v_gene: TRBV4-1
d_gene: TRBD1
abundance: many
CDR3nt: TGCGCCAGCAGCCAAGGGACAGGCGTACAAGAGACCCAGTACTTC
CDR3aa: CASSQGTGVQETQYF

j_gene: TRBJ2-2
v_gene: TRBV24-1
d_gene: TRBD1
abundance: many
CDR3nt: TGTGCCACCTCGGACAGGGTAAACACCGGGGAGCTGTTTTTT
CDR3aa: CATSDRVNTGELFF

j_gene: TRBJ1-2
v_gene: TRBV12-3/TRBV12-4
d_gene: TRBD1
abundance: .
CDR3nt: TGTGCCAGCATTGACCGGAGACAGGGGGGCTATGGCTACACCTTC
CDR3aa: CASIDRRQGGYGYTF

j_gene: TRBJ1-5
v_gene: TRBV7-2
d_gene: .
abundance: .
CDR3nt: TGTGCCAGCACCGAAGGAGGGAGCAATCAGCCCCAGCATTTT
CDR3aa: CASTEGGSNQPQHF

j_gene: TRBJ1-2
v_gene: TRBV2
d_gene: .
abundance: many
CDR3nt: TGTGCCAGCAGTGAAAGGGGTGCCTTCTATGGCTACACCTTC
CDR3aa: CASSERGAFYGYTF